Detailed here is one T cell receptor (beta chain). As yet, its antigen is unknown. This sample stems from a study of T cell responses to AZD1222 COVID-19 vaccine. Study-level information: Pooled samples include second doses given at about 4 or 12 weeks. Points from the study as a whole: Spike-specific TCR breadth and depth were elevated following two AZD1222 doses. Females made up more of the donors, who were largely white British, and clonal diversity may have come out too low. There were repertoire samples only from the period after the peak T cell response.

Trimming stripped 2 bases from V and 4 bases from J, with 11 bases between. The germline gives CDR1 MNHEY, CDR2 SVGAGI. This CDR3 region has 14 residues. Repertoires were generated with immunoSEQ multiplex PCR, while TCRdb's copy carries only in-frame clones and drops some. The repertoire has 240,000 or so clones, over 90% of them found once; the top ten carry 0.55%. The sample here was peripheral blood, taken on day 0 of AZD1222 vaccination. The receptor was isolated from an adult in good health. This chain links TRBV6-5 with TRBJ1-1; D gene ambiguous. CDR3 DNA: TGTGCCAGCAGTTACGTTGGGGAGAGCACTGAAGCTTTCTTT. Residues: CASSYVGESTEAFF.